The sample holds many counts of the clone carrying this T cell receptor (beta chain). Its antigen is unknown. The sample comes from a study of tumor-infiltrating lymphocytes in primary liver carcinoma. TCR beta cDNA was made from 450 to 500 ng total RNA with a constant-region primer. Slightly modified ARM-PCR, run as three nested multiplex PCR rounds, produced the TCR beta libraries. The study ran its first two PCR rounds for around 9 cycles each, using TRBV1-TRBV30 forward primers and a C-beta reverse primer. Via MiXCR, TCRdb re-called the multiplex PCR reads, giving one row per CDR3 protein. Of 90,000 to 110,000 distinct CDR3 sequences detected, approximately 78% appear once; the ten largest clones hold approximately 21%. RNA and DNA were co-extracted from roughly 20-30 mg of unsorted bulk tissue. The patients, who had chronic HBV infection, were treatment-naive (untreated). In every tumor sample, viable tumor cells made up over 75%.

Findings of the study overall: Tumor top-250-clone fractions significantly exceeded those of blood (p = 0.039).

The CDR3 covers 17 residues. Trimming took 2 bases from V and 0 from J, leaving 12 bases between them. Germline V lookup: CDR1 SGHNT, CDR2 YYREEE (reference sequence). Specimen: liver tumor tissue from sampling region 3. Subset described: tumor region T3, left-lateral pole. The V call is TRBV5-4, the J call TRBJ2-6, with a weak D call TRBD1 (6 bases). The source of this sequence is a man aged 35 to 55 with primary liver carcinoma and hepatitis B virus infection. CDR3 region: CASSFDRLSSGANVLTF. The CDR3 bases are TGTGCCAGCAGCTTCGACAGGTTAAGCTCTGGGGCCAACGTCCTGACTTTC.